These 8 T cell receptor beta chains were sequenced from one sample in a study of blood T cell repertoires in COVID-19. Using immunoSEQ multiplex PCR, the repertoire was profiled, and TCRdb retains in-frame clones only, with some absent. This table holds roughly 150,000 clones, 87% found once. Specimen: peripheral blood. The receptors shown here come from a human donor in a cohort sampled during active COVID-19.

The V gene is TRBV30, the J gene TRBJ2-7; D is possibly TRBD2 (6 bases). The V end was cut by 8 bases, the J end by 3 bases, with 17 bases between. Germline CDR1 is GTSNPN and CDR2 is SVGIG (reference sequence). The CDR3 runs to 13 residues. The CDR3 bases are TGTGCCGGTATACTTTCGGGAGACTACGAGCAGTACTTC. Translating it yields CAGILSGDYEQYF.

The chain has TRBV6-6 and TRBJ2-7; 7 positions match TRBD1. Unmatched junction bases numbered 9, after V lost 2 bases and J lost 2 bases. The germline V gene encodes CDR1 MNHNY and CDR2 SVGAGI (reference sequence). The CDR3 extends over 16 amino acids. CDR3 DNA sequence: TGTGCCAGCAGTTACAACCCTGACAGGGTAGCCTACGAGCAGTACTTC. This gives the protein CASSYNPDRVAYEQYF.

V is TRBV7-2 and J is TRBJ2-7; 9 positions match TRBD1. Germline lookup yields CDR1 SGHTA and CDR2 FQGNSA. This CDR3 comprises 16 residues. J gave up 9 bases and V 5 bases, and 17 bases lay outside the gene matches. CDR3 sequence (DNA): TGTGCCAGCAGCGTAGGGTCGGGACAGGGATCAATTCGGCAGTACTTC. Its translation is CASSVGSGQGSIRQYF.

The V gene is TRBV11-2, the J gene TRBJ1-5; unclear D gene. V lost 2 bases and J 1 base, leaving 6 bases between the germline ends. There are 14 residues in the CDR3. Germline lookup yields CDR1 SGHAT and CDR2 FQNNGV. The CDR3 DNA is TGTGCCAGCAGCTTAACCAGAAGCAATCAGCCCCAGCATTTT. Its translation is CASSLTRSNQPQHF.

This clone was observed a handful of times. The chain carries TRBV6-6 and TRBJ1-3; D remains unclear. This CDR3 is built from 11 residues. Trimming took off 11 bases at V and 4 bases at J, with 9 bases between the two ends. Per the germline V gene, CDR1 is MNHNY and CDR2 is SVGAGI (reference sequence). CDR3 coding DNA: TGTGCCTGCATGCAGGGAAACACCATATATTTT. Protein: CACMQGNTIYF.

The gene calls are TRBV11-1 and TRBJ2-3; D is perhaps TRBD2 (5 bases). The CDR3 runs to 15 residues. The germline V gene encodes CDR1 SGHAT and CDR2 FQDESV (reference sequence). V lost 1 base to trimming and J lost 7 bases, with 15 bases between them. Written as DNA, the CDR3 is TGTGCCAGCAGCTTAGGAGGAACCAAGCGGAATACGCAGTATTTT. Amino acids: CASSLGGTKRNTQYF.

The rearrangement links TRBV2 to TRBJ2-5, with D possibly matching TRBD1 (5 bases). CDR1 and CDR2 (germline): SNHLY, FYNNEI. There are 13 residues in the CDR3. V was pared by 2 bases and J by 5 bases, with 9 bases between. In nucleotides, the CDR3 is TGTGCCAGCAGTGAACCAGGGTGGGAGACCCAGTACTTC. Its protein is CASSEPGWETQYF.

The rearrangement uses TRBV5-5 and TRBJ2-5; D is undetermined. V was clipped by 0 bases and J by 7 bases, with 10 bases between them. CDR3 length equals 13 residues. From germline, CDR1 is SGHKS and CDR2 YYEKEE (reference sequence). The CDR3 DNA reads as TGTGCCAGCAGCTTGGCCCTCCGTCCGACCCAGTACTTC. It codes for CASSLALRPTQYF.